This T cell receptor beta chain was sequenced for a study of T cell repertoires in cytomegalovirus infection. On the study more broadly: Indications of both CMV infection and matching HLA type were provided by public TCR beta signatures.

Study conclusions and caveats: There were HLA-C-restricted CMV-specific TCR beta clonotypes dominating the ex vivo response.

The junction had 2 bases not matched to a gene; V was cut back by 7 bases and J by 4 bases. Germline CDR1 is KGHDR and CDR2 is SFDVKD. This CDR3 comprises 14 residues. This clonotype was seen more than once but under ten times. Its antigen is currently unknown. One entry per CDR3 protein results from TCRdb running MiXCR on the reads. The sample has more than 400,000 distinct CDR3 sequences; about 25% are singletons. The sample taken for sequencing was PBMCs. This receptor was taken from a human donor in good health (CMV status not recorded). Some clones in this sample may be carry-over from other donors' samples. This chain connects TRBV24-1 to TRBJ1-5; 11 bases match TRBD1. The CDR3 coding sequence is TGTGCCACCAGCGGACAGGGGGCTAATCAGCCCCAGCATTTT. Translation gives CATSGQGANQPQHF.